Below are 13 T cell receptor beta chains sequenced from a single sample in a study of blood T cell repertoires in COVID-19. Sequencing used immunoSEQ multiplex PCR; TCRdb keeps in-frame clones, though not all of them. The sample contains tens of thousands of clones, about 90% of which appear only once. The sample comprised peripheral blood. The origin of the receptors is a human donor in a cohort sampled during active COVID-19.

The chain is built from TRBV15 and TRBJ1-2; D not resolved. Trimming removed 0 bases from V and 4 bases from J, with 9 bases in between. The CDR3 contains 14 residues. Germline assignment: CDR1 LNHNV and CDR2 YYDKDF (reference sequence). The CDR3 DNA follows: TGTGCCACCAGCAGAGATGAAACAGTCTATGGCTACACCTTC. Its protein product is CATSRDETVYGYTF.

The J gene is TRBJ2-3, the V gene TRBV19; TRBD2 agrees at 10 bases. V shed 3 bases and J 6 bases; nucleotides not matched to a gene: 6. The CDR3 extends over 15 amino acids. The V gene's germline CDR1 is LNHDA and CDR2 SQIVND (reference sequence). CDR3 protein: CASSISTSGTDTQYF. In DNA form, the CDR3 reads TGTGCCAGTAGTATTAGTACTAGCGGGACGGATACGCAGTATTTT.

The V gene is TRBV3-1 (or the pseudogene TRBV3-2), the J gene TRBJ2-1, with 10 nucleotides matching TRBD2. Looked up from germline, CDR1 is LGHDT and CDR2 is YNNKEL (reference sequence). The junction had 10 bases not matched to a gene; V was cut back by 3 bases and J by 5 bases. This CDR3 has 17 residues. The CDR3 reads CASSHHPTSGANNEQFF. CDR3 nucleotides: TGTGCCAGCAGCCATCACCCCACTAGCGGGGCGAACAATGAGCAGTTCTTC.

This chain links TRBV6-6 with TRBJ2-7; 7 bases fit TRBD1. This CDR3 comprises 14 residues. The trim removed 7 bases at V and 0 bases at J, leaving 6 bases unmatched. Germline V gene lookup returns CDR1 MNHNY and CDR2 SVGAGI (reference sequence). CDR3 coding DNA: TGTGCCAGCACCTCCGGGACAGCCTCCTACGAGCAGTACTTC. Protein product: CASTSGTASYEQYF.

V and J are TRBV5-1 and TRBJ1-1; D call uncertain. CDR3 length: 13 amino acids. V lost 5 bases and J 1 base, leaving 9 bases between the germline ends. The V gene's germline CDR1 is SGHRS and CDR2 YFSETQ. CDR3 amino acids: CASRSSRNTEAFF. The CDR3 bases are TGCGCCAGCAGATCCAGTCGGAACACTGAAGCTTTCTTT. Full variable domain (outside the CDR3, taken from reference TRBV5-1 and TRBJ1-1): KAGVTQTPRYLIKTRGQQVTLSCSPISGHRSVSWYQQTPGQGLQFLFEYFSETQRNKGNFPGRFSGRQFSNSRSEMNVSTLELGDSALYLCASRSSRNTEAFFGQGTRLTVV.

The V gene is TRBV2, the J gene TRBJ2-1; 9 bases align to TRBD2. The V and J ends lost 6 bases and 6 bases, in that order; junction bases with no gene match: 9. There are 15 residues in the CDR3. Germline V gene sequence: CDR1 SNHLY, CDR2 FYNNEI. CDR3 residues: CASRYTSGWTNEQFF. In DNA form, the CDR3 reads TGTGCCAGCAGGTACACTAGCGGGTGGACCAATGAGCAGTTCTTC.

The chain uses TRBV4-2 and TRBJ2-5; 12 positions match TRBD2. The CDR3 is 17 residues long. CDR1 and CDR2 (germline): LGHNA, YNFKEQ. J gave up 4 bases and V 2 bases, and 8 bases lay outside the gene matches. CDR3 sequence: CASSQTSGGWVGETQYF. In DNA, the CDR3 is TGTGCCAGCAGCCAAACTAGCGGGGGGTGGGTTGGAGAGACCCAGTACTTC.

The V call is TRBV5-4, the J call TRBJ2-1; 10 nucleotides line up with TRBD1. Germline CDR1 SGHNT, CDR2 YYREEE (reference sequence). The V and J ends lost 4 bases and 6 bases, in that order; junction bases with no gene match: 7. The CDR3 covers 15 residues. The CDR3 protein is CASSAWDRGSNEQFF. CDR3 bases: TGTGCCAGCAGCGCATGGGACAGGGGCTCCAATGAGCAGTTCTTC.

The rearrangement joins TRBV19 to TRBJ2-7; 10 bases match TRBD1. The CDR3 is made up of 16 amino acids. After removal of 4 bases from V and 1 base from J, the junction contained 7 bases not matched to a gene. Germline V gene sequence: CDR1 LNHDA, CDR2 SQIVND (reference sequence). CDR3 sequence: CASSKPGQGSSYEQYF. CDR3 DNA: TGTGCCAGTAGTAAACCGGGACAGGGGTCATCCTACGAGCAGTACTTC.

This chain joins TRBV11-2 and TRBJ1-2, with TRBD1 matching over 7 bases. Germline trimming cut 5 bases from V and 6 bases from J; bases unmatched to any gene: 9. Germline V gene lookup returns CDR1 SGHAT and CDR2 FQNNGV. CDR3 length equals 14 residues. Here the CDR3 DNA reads TGTGCCAGCAGCCGCCGACAGGGAGAAAATGGCTACACCTTC. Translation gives CASSRRQGENGYTF.

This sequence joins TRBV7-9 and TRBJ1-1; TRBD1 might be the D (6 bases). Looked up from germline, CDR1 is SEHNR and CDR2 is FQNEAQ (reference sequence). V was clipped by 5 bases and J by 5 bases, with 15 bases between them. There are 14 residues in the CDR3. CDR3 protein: CASSRRGSQTEAFF. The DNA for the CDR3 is TGTGCCAGCAGCCGAAGGGGGAGTCAGACTGAAGCTTTCTTT.

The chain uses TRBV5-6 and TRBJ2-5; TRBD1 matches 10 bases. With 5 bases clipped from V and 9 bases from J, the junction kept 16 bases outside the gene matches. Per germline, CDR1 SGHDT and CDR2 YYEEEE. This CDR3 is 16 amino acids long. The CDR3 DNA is TGTGCCAGCAGTTTGATGGGACAGGGGACCGCCGGGCCCCAGTACTTC. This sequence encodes CASSLMGQGTAGPQYF.

CDR3 sequence reads: CASSPRSGTGNTIYF. As DNA, the CDR3 is TGTGCCAGCAGCCCCCGGAGTGGAACTGGAAACACCATATATTTT. The chain joins TRBV7-2 to TRBJ1-3; D uncertain. Trimming left V 5 bases short and J 2 bases short, with 13 bases between. The CDR3 totals 15 residues. The germline V gene has CDR1 SGHTA and CDR2 FQGNSA.